This T cell receptor (beta chain) was captured in a study of control samples from healthy donors and cancer patients. CDR3 length equals 17 residues. Germline V lookup: CDR1 SEHNR, CDR2 FQNEAQ (reference sequence). Trimming pared 3 bases from V and 0 bases from J, leaving 15 bases between. TCRdb's table, derived via immunoSEQ multiplex PCR, lists solely in-frame clones and lacks some. Here the sample spans approximately 99,000 clones, roughly four fifths being singletons. This sequence was found in a man younger than 35 in good health. Sequences were obtained from blood. This chain joins TRBV7-9 and TRBJ1-3; D is unclear. CDR3 in DNA: TGTGCCAGCAGCTTTTACATCCTCCAGAGCTCTGGAAACACCATATATTTT. Translation: CASSFYILQSSGNTIYF.